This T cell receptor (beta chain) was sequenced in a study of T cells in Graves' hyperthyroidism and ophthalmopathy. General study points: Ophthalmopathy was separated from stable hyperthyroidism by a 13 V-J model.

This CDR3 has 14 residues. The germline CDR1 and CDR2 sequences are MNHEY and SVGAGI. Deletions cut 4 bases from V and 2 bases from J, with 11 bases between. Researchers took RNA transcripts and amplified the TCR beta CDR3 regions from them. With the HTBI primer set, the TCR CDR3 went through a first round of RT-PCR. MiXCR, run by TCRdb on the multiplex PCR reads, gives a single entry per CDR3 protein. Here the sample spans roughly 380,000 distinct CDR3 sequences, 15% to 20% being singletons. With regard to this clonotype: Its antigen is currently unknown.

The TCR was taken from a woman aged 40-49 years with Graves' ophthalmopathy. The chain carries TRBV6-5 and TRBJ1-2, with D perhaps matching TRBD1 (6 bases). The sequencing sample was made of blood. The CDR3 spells CASSSNTGNYGYTF. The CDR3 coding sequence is TGTGCCAGCAGTTCAAATACAGGGAACTATGGCTACACCTTC.